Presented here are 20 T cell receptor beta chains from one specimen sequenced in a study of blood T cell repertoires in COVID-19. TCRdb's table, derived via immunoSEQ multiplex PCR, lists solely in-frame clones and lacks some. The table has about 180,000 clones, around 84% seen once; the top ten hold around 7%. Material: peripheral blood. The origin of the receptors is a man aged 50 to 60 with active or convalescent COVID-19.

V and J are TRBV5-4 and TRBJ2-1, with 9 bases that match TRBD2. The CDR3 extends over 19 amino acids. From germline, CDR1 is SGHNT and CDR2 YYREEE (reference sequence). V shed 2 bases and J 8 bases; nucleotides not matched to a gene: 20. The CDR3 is CASSFPYLRGGNLVDEQFF. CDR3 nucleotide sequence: TGTGCCAGCAGCTTTCCATACTTGCGGGGGGGTAATTTGGTCGATGAGCAGTTCTTC.

The DNA for the CDR3 is TGTGCCAGCAGCTTTCGAGAGAACAATCAGCCCCAGCATTTT. Translated: CASSFRENNQPQHF. The V and J genes are TRBV7-6 and TRBJ1-5; D gene ambiguous. The CDR3 totals 14 residues. Germline V gene sequence: CDR1 SGHVS, CDR2 FNYEAQ. With 3 bases removed from V and 3 bases from J, the gap between germline ends came to 9 bases.

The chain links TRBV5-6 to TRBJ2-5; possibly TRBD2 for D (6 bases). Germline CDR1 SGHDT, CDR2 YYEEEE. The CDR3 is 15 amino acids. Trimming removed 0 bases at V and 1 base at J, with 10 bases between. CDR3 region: CASSLGDLTQETQYF. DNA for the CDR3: TGTGCCAGCAGCTTGGGGGACTTGACCCAAGAGACCCAGTACTTC.

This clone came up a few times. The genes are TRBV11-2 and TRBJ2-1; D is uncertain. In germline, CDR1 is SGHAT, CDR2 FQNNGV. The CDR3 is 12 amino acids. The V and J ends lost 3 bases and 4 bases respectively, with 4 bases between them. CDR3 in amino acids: CASSFNYNEQFF. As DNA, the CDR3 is TGTGCCAGCAGCTTCAATTACAATGAGCAGTTCTTC.

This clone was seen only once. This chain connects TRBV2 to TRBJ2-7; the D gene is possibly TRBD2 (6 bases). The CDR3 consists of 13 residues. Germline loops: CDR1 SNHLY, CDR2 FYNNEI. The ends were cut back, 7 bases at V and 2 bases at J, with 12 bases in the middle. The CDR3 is CASTPGEAYEQYF. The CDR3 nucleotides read TGTGCCAGCACGCCGGGAGAAGCCTACGAGCAGTACTTC.

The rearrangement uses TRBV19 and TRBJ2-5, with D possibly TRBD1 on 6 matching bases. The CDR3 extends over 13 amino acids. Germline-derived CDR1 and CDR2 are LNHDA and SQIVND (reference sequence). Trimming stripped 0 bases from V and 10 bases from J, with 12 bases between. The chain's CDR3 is CASSIEGYRDQYF. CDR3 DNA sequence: TGTGCCAGTAGTATAGAGGGCTACAGGGACCAGTACTTC.

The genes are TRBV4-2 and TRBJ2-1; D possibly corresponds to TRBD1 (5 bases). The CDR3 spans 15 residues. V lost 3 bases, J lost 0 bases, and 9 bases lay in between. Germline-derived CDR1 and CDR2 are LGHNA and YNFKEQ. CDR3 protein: CASSHRQNSYNEQFF. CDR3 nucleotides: TGTGCCAGCAGCCACCGACAGAACTCCTACAATGAGCAGTTCTTC.

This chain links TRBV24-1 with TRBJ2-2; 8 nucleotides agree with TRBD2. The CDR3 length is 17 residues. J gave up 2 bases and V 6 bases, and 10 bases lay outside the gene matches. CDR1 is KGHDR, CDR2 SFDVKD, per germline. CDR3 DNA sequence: TGTGCCACCAGTCCACACGGGGGGGTGGCCAACACCGGGGAGCTGTTTTTT. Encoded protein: CATSPHGGVANTGELFF.

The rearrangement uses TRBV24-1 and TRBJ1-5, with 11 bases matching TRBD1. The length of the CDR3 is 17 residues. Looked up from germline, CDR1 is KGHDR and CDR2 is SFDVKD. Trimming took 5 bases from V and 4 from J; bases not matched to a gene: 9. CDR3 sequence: CATSGSPGQGVNQPQHF. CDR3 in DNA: TGTGCCACCAGTGGGTCACCGGGACAGGGGGTTAATCAGCCCCAGCATTTT.

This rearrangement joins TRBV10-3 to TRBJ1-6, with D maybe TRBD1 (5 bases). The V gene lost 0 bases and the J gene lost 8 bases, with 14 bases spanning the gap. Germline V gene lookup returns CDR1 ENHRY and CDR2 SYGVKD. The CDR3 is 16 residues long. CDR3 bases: TGTGCCATCAGTGAGTCTCTGGGGGGATTCGATTCACCCCTCCACTTT. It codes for CAISESLGGFDSPLHF.

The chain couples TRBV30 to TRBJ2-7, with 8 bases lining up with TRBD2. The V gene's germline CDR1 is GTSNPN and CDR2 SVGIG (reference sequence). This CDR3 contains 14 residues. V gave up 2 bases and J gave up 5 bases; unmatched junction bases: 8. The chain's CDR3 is CAWSRAGGVDEQYF. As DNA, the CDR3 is TGTGCCTGGAGTAGGGCGGGAGGTGTCGACGAGCAGTACTTC.

As DNA, the CDR3 is TGTGCCACCAGCAGAAAACCCGGGGGGTCCCTTGGCTACACCTTC. It translates to CATSRKPGGSLGYTF. J is TRBJ1-2 and V is TRBV15; TRBD1 might be the D (5 bases). The CDR3 has 15 amino acids. CDR1 is LNHNV, CDR2 YYDKDF, per germline (reference sequence). Trimming removed 2 bases from V and 7 bases from J, with 17 bases in between. Looking up the rest from reference TRBV15 and TRBJ1-2 gives the full variable domain: DAMVIQNPRYQVTQFGKPVTLSCSQTLNHNVMYWYQQKSSQAPKLLFHYYDKDFNNEADTPDNFQSRRPNTSFCFLDIRSPGLGDTAMYLCATSRKPGGSLGYTFGSGTRLTVV.

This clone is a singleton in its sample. This CDR3 is CASSATGLAGLYNEQFF. The CDR3 coding sequence is TGTGCCAGCAGCGCCACGGGACTAGCGGGACTATACAATGAGCAGTTCTTC. The V and J genes are TRBV7-2 and TRBJ2-1; TRBD2 aligns across 13 bases. Looked up from germline, CDR1 is SGHTA and CDR2 is FQGNSA. V lost 5 bases and J lost 4; bases outside the gene matches: 8. This CDR3 has 17 residues.

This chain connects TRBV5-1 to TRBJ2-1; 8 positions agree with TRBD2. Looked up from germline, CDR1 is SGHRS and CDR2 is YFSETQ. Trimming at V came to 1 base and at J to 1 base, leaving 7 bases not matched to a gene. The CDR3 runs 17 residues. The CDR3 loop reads CASSLSSGRTSYNEQFF. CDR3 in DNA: TGCGCCAGCAGCTTGTCCAGCGGGAGAACGTCCTACAATGAGCAGTTCTTC.

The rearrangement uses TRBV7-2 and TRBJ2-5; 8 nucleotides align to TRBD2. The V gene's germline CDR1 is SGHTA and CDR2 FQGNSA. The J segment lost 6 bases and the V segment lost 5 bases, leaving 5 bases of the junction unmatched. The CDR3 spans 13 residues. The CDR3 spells CASSQSGSKTQYF. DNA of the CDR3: TGTGCCAGCAGCCAAAGCGGGAGCAAGACCCAGTACTTC.

CDR3: CASSLGRQGGSPLHF. The CDR3 nucleotides read TGTGCCAGCAGCTTAGGGAGGCAGGGAGGGTCACCCCTCCACTTT. The rearrangement links TRBV7-9 to TRBJ1-6, with D maybe TRBD1 (5 bases). This CDR3 spans 15 amino acids. Germline-derived CDR1 and CDR2 are SEHNR and FQNEAQ (reference sequence). Trimming removed 1 base from V and 10 bases from J, with 14 bases in between.

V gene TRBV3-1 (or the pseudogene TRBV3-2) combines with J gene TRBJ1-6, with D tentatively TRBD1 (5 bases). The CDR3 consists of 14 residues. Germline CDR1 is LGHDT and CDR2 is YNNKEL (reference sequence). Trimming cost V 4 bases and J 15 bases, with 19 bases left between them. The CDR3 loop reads CASSLGAAPLYLHF. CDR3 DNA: TGTGCCAGCAGCCTTGGGGCAGCTCCCCTTTACCTCCACTTT.

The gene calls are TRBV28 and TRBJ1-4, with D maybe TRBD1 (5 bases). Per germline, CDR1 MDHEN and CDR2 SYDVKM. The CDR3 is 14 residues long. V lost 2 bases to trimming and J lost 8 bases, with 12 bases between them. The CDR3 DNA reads TGTGCCAGCAGTTTAGGGGCAGCCCGAGAAAAACTGTTTTTT. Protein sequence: CASSLGAAREKLFF.

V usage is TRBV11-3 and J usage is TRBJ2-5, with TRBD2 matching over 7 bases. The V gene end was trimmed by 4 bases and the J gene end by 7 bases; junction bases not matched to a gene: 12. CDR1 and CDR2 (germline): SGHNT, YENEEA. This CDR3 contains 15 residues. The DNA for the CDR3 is TGTGCCAGCAGCTCCAACAGTTTCCCGGGAGGGACCCAGTACTTC. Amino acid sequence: CASSSNSFPGGTQYF.

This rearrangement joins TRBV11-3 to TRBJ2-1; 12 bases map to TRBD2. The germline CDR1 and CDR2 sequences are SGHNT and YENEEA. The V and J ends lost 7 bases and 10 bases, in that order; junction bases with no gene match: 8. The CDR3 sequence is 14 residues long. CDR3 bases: TGTGCCAGCACACCGACTAGCGGGAGCTTGGAGCAGTTCTTC. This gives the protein CASTPTSGSLEQFF.